The clone carrying this T cell receptor (beta chain) was found once. Treatment in this sample: oral pan-JAK inhibitor, 5-10 mg twice daily. Trimming at V came to 7 bases and at J to 0 bases, leaving 5 bases not matched to a gene. Looked up from germline, CDR1 is MNHNS and CDR2 is SASEGT. CDR3 length: 14 amino acids. It was cDNA, reverse transcribed from extracted RNA, that served as the sequencing template. TCRdb's table, derived via immunoSEQ multiplex PCR, lists solely in-frame clones and lacks some. Of around 100,000 clones in the sample, less than 75% were seen once. This specimen comes from a study of CD8+ T cells in alopecia areata.

This material consisted of CD8+ T cells sorted from blood, taken at week 24, from a patient treated with tofacitinib. V is TRBV6-1 and J is TRBJ2-7; 8 bases match TRBD2. The sequence came from a human donor with alopecia areata. The CDR3 DNA sequence: TGTGCCAGCAAAAAGCGGGGGATCTCCTACGAGCAGTACTTC. Protein sequence: CASKKRGISYEQYF.